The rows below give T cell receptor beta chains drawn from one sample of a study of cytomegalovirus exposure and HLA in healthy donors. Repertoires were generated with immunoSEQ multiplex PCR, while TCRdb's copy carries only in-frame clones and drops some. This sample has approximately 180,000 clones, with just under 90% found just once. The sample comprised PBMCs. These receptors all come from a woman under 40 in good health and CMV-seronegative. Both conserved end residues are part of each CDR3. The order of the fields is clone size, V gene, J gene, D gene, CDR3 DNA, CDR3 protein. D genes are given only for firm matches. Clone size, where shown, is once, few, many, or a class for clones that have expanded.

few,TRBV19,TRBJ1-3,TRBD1,TGTGCCACCAACCAGGGGGAACGAAACACCATATATTTT,CATNQGERNTIYF
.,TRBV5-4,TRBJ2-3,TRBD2,TGTGCCAGCAGCTTGGTGCGGGGGGGACGCACAGATACGCAGTATTTT,CASSLVRGGRTDTQYF
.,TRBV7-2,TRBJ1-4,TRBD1,TGTGCCAGCAGCTCGGGCCCCGGGACAGGCAATGAAAAACTGTTTTTT,CASSSGPGTGNEKLFF
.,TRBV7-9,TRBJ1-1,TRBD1,TGTGCCAGCAGCGTGACAGGGGGGACTGAAGCTTTCTTT,CASSVTGGTEAFF
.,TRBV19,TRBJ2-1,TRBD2,TGTGCCAGTAGTACACCTAGCGGGGTACACAATGAGCAGTTCTTC,CASSTPSGVHNEQFF
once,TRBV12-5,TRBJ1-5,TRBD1,TGTGCTAGTGGTAACAGGGGGGTTCAGCCCCAGCATTTT,CASGNRGVQPQHF
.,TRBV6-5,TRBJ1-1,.,TGTGCCAGCAGTTTAGGACAGACTGAAGCTTTCTTT,CASSLGQTEAFF
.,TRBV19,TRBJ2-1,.,TGTGCCAGTAAAGTCGGAACACGGGGGTCCCATGAGCAGTTCTTC,CASKVGTRGSHEQFF
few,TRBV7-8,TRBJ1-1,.,TGTGCCAGCAGCTTATCGGCCGTGTTAGGCACCTTGAGGGCTTTCTTT,CASSLSAVLGTLRAFF
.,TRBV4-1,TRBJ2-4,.,TGCGCCAGCAGCCAGGGGGTCAACAGGGAAATCGCCATTCAGTACTTC,CASSQGVNREIAIQYF
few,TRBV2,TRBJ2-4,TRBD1,TGTGCCAGCAGTGAAACAGGGGGTCAGGCCAAAAACATTCAGTACTTC,CASSETGGQAKNIQYF
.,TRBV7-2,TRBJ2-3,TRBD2,TGTGCCAGCAGATGGGTAGCGGGGAACACAGATACGCAGTATTTT,CASRWVAGNTDTQYF
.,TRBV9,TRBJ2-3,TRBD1,TGTGCCAGCAGCGTAGGTCCGAAAGGGACAGGGGGCTCGGATACGCAGTATTTT,CASSVGPKGTGGSDTQYF
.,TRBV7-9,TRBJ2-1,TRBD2,TGTGCCAGCAGCTTAGGGGGCGGGGGCAATGAGCAGTTCTTC,CASSLGGGGNEQFF
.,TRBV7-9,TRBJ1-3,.,TGTGCCAGCAGCTTAGGACCGGCTGGGACAGGAAACACCATATATTTT,CASSLGPAGTGNTIYF
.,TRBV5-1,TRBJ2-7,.,TGCGCCAGCAGCTTAACCGGAGCCTACGAGCAGTACTTC,CASSLTGAYEQYF
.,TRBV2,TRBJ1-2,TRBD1,TGTGCCAGCAGTGAAGAGGCAGGGGGATACTATGGCTACACCTTC,CASSEEAGGYYGYTF
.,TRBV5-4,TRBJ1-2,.,TGTGCCAGCTTCGGGACGGCGGGAGGCTACACCTTC,CASFGTAGGYTF
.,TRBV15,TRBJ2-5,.,TGTGCCACCAGCACCGGACAGAGCCATCGGTACTTC,CATSTGQSHRYF
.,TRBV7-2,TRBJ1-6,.,TGTGCCAGCAGCTTAAATTCCTCCCCCCTCCACTTT,CASSLNSSPLHF
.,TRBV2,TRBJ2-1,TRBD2,TGTGCCAGCAGTGAGGTGGTAGCGGGGGCCTACAATGAGCAGTTCTTC,CASSEVVAGAYNEQFF
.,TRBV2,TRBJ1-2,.,TGTGCCAGCAGTGCAGCAGTAACTATGGGTGGCTACACCTTC,CASSAAVTMGGYTF
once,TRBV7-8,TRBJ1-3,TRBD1,TGTGCCAGCAGCCTGGGGACAGGGCGGCCGCTCGGCTCTGGAAACACCATATATTTT,CASSLGTGRPLGSGNTIYF
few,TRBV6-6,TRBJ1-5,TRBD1,TGTGCCAGCAGACATAAACAGGGGACCAATCAGCCCCAGCATTTT,CASRHKQGTNQPQHF
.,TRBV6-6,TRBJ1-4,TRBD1,TGTGCCAGCAGCGGACAGGGGGGTGAAAAACTGTTTTTT,CASSGQGGEKLFF
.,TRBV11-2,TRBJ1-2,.,TGTGCCAGCAGCTTAGGGCAGGTACCTAACTATGGCTACACCTTC,CASSLGQVPNYGYTF
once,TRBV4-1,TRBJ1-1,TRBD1,TGCGCCAGCAGCCTTTCCGGGACAGGGAACACTGAAGCTTTCTTT,CASSLSGTGNTEAFF
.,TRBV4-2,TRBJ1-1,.,TGTGCCAGCAGCCCGAACACAGGGTATCACACTGAAGCTTTCTTT,CASSPNTGYHTEAFF
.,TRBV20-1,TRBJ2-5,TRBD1,TGCAGTGCCCCGACAGGGGAGACCCAGTACTTC,CSAPTGETQYF
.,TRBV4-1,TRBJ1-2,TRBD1,TGCGCCAGCAGCCACCAGACAGGGGCGACGTGGGGCTACACCTTC,CASSHQTGATWGYTF
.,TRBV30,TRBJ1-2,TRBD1,TGTGCCTGGAGTGTACGATTGTTTGGGACAGGTGATGGCTACACCTTC,CAWSVRLFGTGDGYTF
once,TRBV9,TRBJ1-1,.,TGTGCCAGCAGCGTAGGCGGACTCAAGAACACTGAAGCTTTCTTT,CASSVGGLKNTEAFF